Below, one T cell receptor (beta chain) is given with its context. What it recognizes is unknown. This specimen comes from a study of a mutant IDH1 vaccine in newly diagnosed glioma. Whole-study context: Antecedent treatment encompassed radiotherapy, temozolomide, or their combination; the majority received both.

Repertoires were generated with immunoSEQ multiplex PCR, while TCRdb's copy carries only in-frame clones and drops some. Among tens of thousands of clones listed, under 85% were seen once. The time point here: week 35, safety follow-up. Every single dose of the vaccine, 300 ug of mutant IDH1 20-mer peptide, came with topical imiquimod. Each of the donors came in with new WHO grade 3 or 4 astrocytomas that were IDH1-mutant and ATRX-lost. The TCR sequence derives from a man aged 45-65 years with glioma. Sequenced material: PBMCs, taken from a glioma patient whose treatment included an IDH1 peptide vaccine.

The CDR3 DNA reads as TGTGCCAGCAGCTCGCATCAAGAGACCCAGTACTTC. This encodes CASSSHQETQYF. The rearrangement joins TRBV7-9 to TRBJ2-5, with no clear D. Trimming shortened V by 4 bases and J by 2 bases, and 5 bases separated the two germline ends. The CDR3 contains 12 residues. CDR1 is SEHNR and CDR2 is FQNEAQ in the germline V gene (reference sequence).